This T cell receptor beta chain was recovered during a study of cytomegalovirus exposure and HLA in healthy donors. This PCR relied on a set of 60 Vbeta primers and 13 Jbeta primers. Profiled with immunoSEQ multiplex PCR; TCRdb holds only in-frame clones, not every one. Of tens of thousands of clones in the sample, around 68% were seen once. The sample holds a few counts of this clone. The sample comprised PBMCs. The receptor was derived from a woman aged 40 to 50 in good health and CMV-seropositive.

The CDR3, as DNA: TGTGCCCGTAATAGCGGGAGCTCCGCCCACTTCTTC. It specifies CARNSGSSAHFF. The genes are TRBV30 and TRBJ2-1, with 9 bases lining up with TRBD2. Germline assignment: CDR1 GTSNPN and CDR2 SVGIG (reference sequence). The CDR3 loop spans 12 amino acids. Unmatched junction bases numbered 15, after V lost 8 bases and J lost 16 bases.